Below are 23 T cell receptor beta chains sequenced from a single sample in a study of radiotherapy plus CTLA-4 blockade in lung cancer. Measured with immunoSEQ multiplex PCR; TCRdb has only the in-frame clones, and not every one. This repertoire shows around 130,000 clones, about 90% found once; its top ten account for roughly 6.9%. Sequencing used peripheral blood, obtained from a patient treated with radiotherapy plus ipilimumab. These TCRs come from a human donor with non-small cell lung cancer that progressed on radiotherapy plus ipilimumab.

The chain is built from TRBV30 and TRBJ2-6, with D possibly being TRBD2 (5 bases). The V end was cut by 5 bases, the J end by 3 bases, with 14 bases between. Germline-derived CDR1 and CDR2 are GTSNPN and SVGIG (reference sequence). The CDR3 extends over 15 amino acids. CDR3 nucleotide sequence: TGTGCCTGGTCCCCTACTGGGAGTGGGGCCAACGTCCTGACTTTC. As protein: CAWSPTGSGANVLTF.

The chain links TRBV6-4 to TRBJ1-5; TRBD1 matches 9 bases. There are 15 residues in the CDR3. In germline, CDR1 is MRHNA, CDR2 SNTAGT. J lost 4 bases, V lost 10 bases, and 11 bases had no gene match. The CDR3 DNA is TGTGCCAAAACAGGGGGCCCAGGCCCAAATCAGCCCCAGCATTTT. It is translated as CAKTGGPGPNQPQHF.

The V and J genes are TRBV6-5 and TRBJ2-2, with a tentative D call TRBD2 (6 bases). Germline V lookup: CDR1 MNHEY, CDR2 SVGAGI. This CDR3 comprises 14 residues. Trimming stripped 7 bases from V and 6 bases from J, with 15 bases between. CDR3 DNA sequence: TGTGCCAGCATGGGGGAGGACGGATCCGGGGAGCTGTTTTTT. Translation: CASMGEDGSGELFF.

The J gene is TRBJ1-3, the V gene TRBV2; D unresolved. Germline assignment: CDR1 SNHLY and CDR2 FYNNEI. This CDR3 has 14 residues. The germline V and J ends were trimmed by 4 bases and 2 bases, with 9 bases remaining between them. The CDR3 nucleotides are TGTGCCAGCAGTGTTTCATTAGCTGGAAACACCATATATTTT. It specifies CASSVSLAGNTIYF.

The chain has TRBV18 and TRBJ2-7; D tentatively fits TRBD1 or TRBD2 (6 bases each). Trimming pared 10 bases from V and 6 bases from J, leaving 22 bases between. Germline V lookup: CDR1 KGHSH, CDR2 LQKENI. The CDR3 spans 14 residues. The DNA of the CDR3 is TGTGCCACTAAGGGGGAGGACGTCCCGCCCGAGCAGTACTTC. It specifies CATKGEDVPPEQYF.

For this clone: The same CDR3 is also encoded by other DNA sequences in this sample. The V call is TRBV5-1, the J call TRBJ2-5, with 10 bases lining up with TRBD2. Germline trimming cut 2 bases from V and 4 bases from J; bases unmatched to any gene: 8. Germline values: CDR1 SGHRS, CDR2 YFSETQ. The CDR3 has 16 amino acids. Here the CDR3 reads CASSLGLAEGLETQYF. The CDR3, as DNA: TGCGCCAGCAGCTTAGGACTAGCGGAGGGGTTAGAGACCCAGTACTTC. Complete variable domain (other parts from reference TRBV5-1 and TRBJ2-5): KAGVTQTPRYLIKTRGQQVTLSCSPISGHRSVSWYQQTPGQGLQFLFEYFSETQRNKGNFPGRFSGRQFSNSRSEMNVSTLELGDSALYLCASSLGLAEGLETQYFGPGTRLLVL.

The chain employs TRBV18 and TRBJ1-3; D not resolved. The V end was cut by 3 bases, the J end by 2 bases, with 8 bases between. The CDR3 covers 14 residues. Germline CDR1 KGHSH, CDR2 LQKENI. The chain's CDR3 is CASSPDTAGNTIYF. The CDR3 coding sequence is TGTGCCAGCTCACCCGACACGGCTGGAAACACCATATATTTT.

The gene calls are TRBV5-1 and TRBJ2-2, with D possibly matching TRBD2 (5 bases). The CDR3 has 15 amino acids. CDR1 is SGHRS, CDR2 YFSETQ, per germline. The ends were cut back, 0 bases at V and 6 bases at J, with 12 bases in the middle. CDR3 bases: TGCGCCAGCAGCTTGGCGGTAGCGATACCCGGGGAGCTGTTTTTT. It yields the protein CASSLAVAIPGELFF.

The chain employs TRBV5-3 and TRBJ2-5, with D uncertain. TRBV5-3 falls under the ORF class, with uncertain function. The germline V and J ends were trimmed by 6 bases and 2 bases, with 8 bases remaining between them. The CDR3 runs to 12 residues. CDR3 DNA: TGTGCCAGAAACGACCTACAAGAGACCCAGTACTTC. This sequence encodes CARNDLQETQYF.

The chain is built from TRBV5-1 and TRBJ1-1; perhaps TRBD1 as D (5 bases). Trimming took 0 bases from V and 3 from J, leaving 12 bases between them. The CDR3 consists of 15 residues. CDR1 and CDR2 (germline): SGHRS, YFSETQ. CDR3 amino acids: CASSLVPGPDTEAFF. CDR3 DNA sequence: TGCGCCAGCAGCTTGGTTCCGGGGCCCGACACTGAAGCTTTCTTT. Based on the CDR3 plus reference TRBV5-1 and TRBJ1-1, the full variable domain is KAGVTQTPRYLIKTRGQQVTLSCSPISGHRSVSWYQQTPGQGLQFLFEYFSETQRNKGNFPGRFSGRQFSNSRSEMNVSTLELGDSALYLCASSLVPGPDTEAFFGQGTRLTVV.

The rearrangement joins TRBV7-9 to TRBJ2-7; 8 bases line up with TRBD2. This CDR3 region has 17 residues. Germline CDR1 SEHNR, CDR2 FQNEAQ (reference sequence). The V and J ends lost 3 bases and 5 bases, in that order; junction bases with no gene match: 15. CDR3 nucleotide sequence: TGTGCCAGCAGCTTCACCAGCGGGAGACCTGCCACGCACGAGCAGTACTTC. This translates into CASSFTSGRPATHEQYF.

The rearrangement uses TRBV7-3 and TRBJ2-1; TRBD2 might be the D (5 bases). The CDR3 contains 17 residues. V was shortened by 2 bases and J by 5 bases, with 19 bases between the two germline ends. The germline gives CDR1 SGHTA, CDR2 FQGTGA. CDR3 coding DNA: TGTGCCAGCAGCTTAGCGGGTGGCAGGAAGTATGACAATGAGCAGTTCTTC. Its protein is CASSLAGGRKYDNEQFF.

The V gene is TRBV29-1, the J gene TRBJ1-5, with D tentatively TRBD1 (6 bases). CDR1 SQVTM and CDR2 ANQGSEA come from the germline V gene. V was cut by 2 bases and J by 3 bases, with 14 bases left in between. The CDR3 has 15 amino acids. CDR3 loop: CSVEIAGEINQPQHF. Here the CDR3 DNA reads TGCAGCGTTGAAATCGCAGGGGAGATCAATCAGCCCCAGCATTTT.

A remark on this clone: The identical CDR3 is also encoded by other nucleotide sequences in the sample. The chain joins TRBV18 to TRBJ1-1, with D perhaps TRBD1 (5 bases). The CDR3 sequence is 13 residues long. The V end was cut by 5 bases, the J end by 1 base, with 8 bases between. Germline loops: CDR1 KGHSH, CDR2 LQKENI. CDR3 DNA sequence: TGTGCCAGCTCAAGGGACCGGAACACTGAAGCTTTCTTT. It specifies CASSRDRNTEAFF.

The chain employs TRBV30 and TRBJ1-5, with 10 bases fitting TRBD1. Trimming cost V 3 bases and J 7 bases; bases outside gene matches: 12. The CDR3 sequence is 16 residues long. Germline V lookup: CDR1 GTSNPN, CDR2 SVGIG (reference sequence). Here the CDR3 DNA reads TGTGCCTGGAGGGACCGGGACAGGGGCTTTGGGCAGCCCCAGCATTTT. It codes for CAWRDRDRGFGQPQHF.

The chain employs TRBV7-3 and TRBJ1-1; D uncertain. V was pared by 3 bases and J by 1 base, with 6 bases between. This CDR3 has 13 residues. The germline gives CDR1 SGHTA, CDR2 FQGTGA. This chain's CDR3 is CASSLLRNTEAFF. The DNA of the CDR3 is TGTGCCAGCAGCTTGCTAAGGAACACTGAAGCTTTCTTT.

This chain joins TRBV30 and TRBJ2-7; no firm D call. V was trimmed by 5 bases and J by 2 bases, leaving 10 bases between them. Germline-derived CDR1 and CDR2 are GTSNPN and SVGIG (reference sequence). The CDR3 loop spans 12 amino acids. The CDR3 DNA is TGTGCCTGGGGCCGGGCCACCTACGAGCAGTACTTC. The encoded protein is CAWGRATYEQYF.

This chain links TRBV7-2 with TRBJ2-1, with unresolved D. Per the germline V gene, CDR1 is SGHTA and CDR2 is FQGNSA. This CDR3 has 15 amino acids. Deletions cut 1 base from V and 2 bases from J, with 9 bases between. CDR3: CASSLVPGPYNEQFF. DNA for the CDR3: TGTGCCAGCAGCTTAGTTCCGGGCCCCTACAATGAGCAGTTCTTC.

V and J are TRBV5-4 and TRBJ2-5, with D uncertain. The CDR3 has 13 amino acids. V was trimmed by 0 bases and J by 4 bases, leaving 7 bases between them. Germline V gene sequence: CDR1 SGHNT, CDR2 YYREEE (reference sequence). The CDR3 is CASSLAVGETQYF. The CDR3 region has the DNA TGTGCCAGCAGCTTGGCTGTGGGAGAGACCCAGTACTTC.

This chain joins TRBV6-1 and TRBJ1-4, with D tentatively TRBD1 (5 bases). CDR1 and CDR2 from the germline V gene are MNHNS and SASEGT. The V end was cut by 6 bases, the J end by 7 bases, with 12 bases between. This CDR3 comprises 13 residues. CDR3 bases: TGTGCCAGCAGGGCAGGGCCACTTGAAAAACTGTTTTTT. As protein: CASRAGPLEKLFF.

V gene TRBV6-4 combines with J gene TRBJ2-7; unclear D gene. The CDR3 length is 14 residues. Germline CDR1 is MRHNA and CDR2 is SNTAGT. V shed 7 bases and J shed 2 bases, with 15 bases lying between them. In DNA form, the CDR3 reads TGTGCCAGCATTAGACTGAGAAGGGCCTACGAGCAGTACTTC. Protein: CASIRLRRAYEQYF.

The genes are TRBV19 and TRBJ1-5, with D unresolved. The germline V gene has CDR1 LNHDA and CDR2 SQIVND (reference sequence). Trimming left V 5 bases short and J 7 bases short, with 15 bases between. The CDR3 length is 14 residues. The CDR3 spells CASSPTRLWQPQHF. The CDR3 DNA reads as TGTGCCAGTAGTCCTACCCGGTTATGGCAGCCCCAGCATTTT.

J is TRBJ2-1 and V is TRBV7-3; 14 bases match TRBD2. This CDR3 comprises 16 residues. J lost 7 bases, V lost 5 bases, and 7 bases had no gene match. Germline loops: CDR1 SGHTA, CDR2 FQGTGA. The CDR3 DNA reads as TGTGCCAGCAGCCCGGGACTAGCGGGAGCTATAAATGAGCAGTTCTTC. It yields the protein CASSPGLAGAINEQFF.